The T cell receptor beta chain described here comes from a study of technical replicates of blood from a handful of donors. Sequencing used immunoSEQ multiplex PCR; TCRdb keeps in-frame clones, though not all of them. The sample has over 75,000 clones; 95% to 98% are singletons. The V gene's germline CDR1 is MDHEN and CDR2 SYDVKM. V lost 3 bases, J lost 5 bases, and 11 bases lay in between. The CDR3 is 13 amino acids. The sequence was obtained from a human donor in good health. Source material: T cells isolated from PBMCs. The chain has TRBV28 and TRBJ2-7, with D tentatively TRBD1 (6 bases). CDR3 bases: TGTGCCAGCAGTTTTCTGGGGGCTGACGAGCAGTACTTC. Its protein product is CASSFLGADEQYF.